This T cell receptor (beta chain) was sequenced for a study of cytomegalovirus exposure and HLA in healthy donors. Findings of the study overall: Associated with HLA alleles at 0.05 false discovery rate in a later analysis were approximately 17,000 TCR beta sequences.

As concerns this clone: Antigen specificity is unknown.

Primers: 60 Vbeta forward and 13 Jbeta reverse. The assay was immunoSEQ multiplex PCR, and TCRdb's table has in-frame clones only and misses some. Its listing shows tens of thousands of clones. Source material: PBMCs. This receptor was identified in a man between 45 and 60 years old in good health and CMV-seropositive.

The DNA of the CDR3 is TGTGCCAGCAGCCTCTACCGGGACTCTAGAAACTACGAGCAGTACTTC. It translates to CASSLYRDSRNYEQYF. The chain couples TRBV14 to TRBJ2-7; D might be TRBD2 (6 bases). CDR1 SGHDN and CDR2 FVKESK come from the germline V gene. Between the trimmed V and J ends, which lost 4 bases and 3 bases, there was a span of 19 bases. The CDR3 contains 16 residues.